This entry features one T cell receptor (beta chain) sequence. Profiling relied on immunoSEQ multiplex PCR, and the TCRdb table lists in-frame clones only, not all of them. The sample records fewer than 15,000 clones, around three quarters being singletons. Unmatched junction bases numbered 2, after V lost 5 bases and J lost 4 bases. CDR1 and CDR2 (germline): ENHRY, SYGVKD. This CDR3 has 15 amino acids. This record belongs to a study of control samples from healthy donors and cancer patients. The receptor comes from a female donor with lung cancer. Input material: formalin-fixed, paraffin-embedded tissue. This chain connects TRBV10-3 to TRBJ2-5, with TRBD2 matching 15 bases. The CDR3 spells CAISWTSGGVETQYF. The CDR3 DNA is TGTGCCATCAGTTGGACTAGCGGGGGGGTAGAGACCCAGTACTTC.